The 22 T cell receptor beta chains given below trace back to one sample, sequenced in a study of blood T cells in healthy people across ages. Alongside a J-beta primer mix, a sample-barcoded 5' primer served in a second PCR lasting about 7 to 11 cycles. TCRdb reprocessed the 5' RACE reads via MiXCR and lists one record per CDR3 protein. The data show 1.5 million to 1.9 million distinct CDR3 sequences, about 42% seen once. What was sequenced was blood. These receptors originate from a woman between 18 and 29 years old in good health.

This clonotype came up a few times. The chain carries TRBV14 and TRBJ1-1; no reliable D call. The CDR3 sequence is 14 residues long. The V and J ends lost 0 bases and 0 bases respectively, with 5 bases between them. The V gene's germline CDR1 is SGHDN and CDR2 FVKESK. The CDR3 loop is CASSQDVMNTEAFF. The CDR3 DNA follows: TGTGCCAGCAGCCAAGATGTGATGAACACTGAAGCTTTCTTT.

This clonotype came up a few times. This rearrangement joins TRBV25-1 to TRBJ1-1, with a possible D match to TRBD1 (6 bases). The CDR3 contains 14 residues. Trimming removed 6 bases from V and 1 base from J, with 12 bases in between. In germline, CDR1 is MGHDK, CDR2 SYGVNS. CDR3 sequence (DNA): TGTGCCAGCAGGTCCACAGGGAGGAACACTGAAGCTTTCTTT. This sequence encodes CASRSTGRNTEAFF.

CDR3 nucleotide sequence: TGTGCCAGCAGCAAAGCCGTCGAGACACCGAACGCTGAAGCTTTCTTT. Translated, it gives CASSKAVETPNAEAFF. V is TRBV21-1 and J is TRBJ1-1. TRBV21-1 is a pseudogene. The CDR3 consists of 16 residues.

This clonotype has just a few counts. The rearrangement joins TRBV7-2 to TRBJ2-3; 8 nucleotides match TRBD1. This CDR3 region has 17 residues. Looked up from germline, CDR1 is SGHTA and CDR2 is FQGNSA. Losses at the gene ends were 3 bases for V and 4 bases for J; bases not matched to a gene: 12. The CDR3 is CASSFVIGGQVADTQYF. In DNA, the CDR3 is TGTGCCAGCAGCTTTGTAATCGGGGGACAGGTGGCAGATACGCAGTATTTT.

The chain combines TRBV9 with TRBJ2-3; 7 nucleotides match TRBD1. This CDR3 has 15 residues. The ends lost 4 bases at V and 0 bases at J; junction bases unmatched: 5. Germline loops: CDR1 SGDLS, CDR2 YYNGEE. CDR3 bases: TGTGCCAGCAGCACATCGGGACAGAGCACAGATACGCAGTATTTT. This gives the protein CASSTSGQSTDTQYF.

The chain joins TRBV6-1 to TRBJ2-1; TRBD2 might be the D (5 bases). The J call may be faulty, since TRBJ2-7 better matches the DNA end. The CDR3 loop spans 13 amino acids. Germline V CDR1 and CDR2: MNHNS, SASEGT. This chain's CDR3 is CATFPPTRDEQYF. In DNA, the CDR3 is TGTGCCACCTTTCCGCCTACACGGGATGAGCAGTACTTC.

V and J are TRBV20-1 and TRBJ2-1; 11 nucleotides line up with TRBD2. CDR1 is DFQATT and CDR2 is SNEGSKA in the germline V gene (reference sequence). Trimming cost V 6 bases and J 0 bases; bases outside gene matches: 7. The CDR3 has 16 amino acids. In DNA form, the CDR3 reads TGCAGTGCGGCGGGACTAGCGGAACCCTCCTACAATGAGCAGTTCTTC. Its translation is CSAAGLAEPSYNEQFF.

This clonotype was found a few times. In DNA, the CDR3 is TGCAGCGTGGCCCCGGGACTGAATGAAAAACTGTTTTTT. It specifies CSVAPGLNEKLFF. The chain couples TRBV29-1 to TRBJ1-4; maybe TRBD1 (5 bases). Trimming stripped 6 bases from V and 5 bases from J, with 13 bases between. There are 13 residues in the CDR3. From germline, CDR1 is SQVTM and CDR2 ANQGSEA.

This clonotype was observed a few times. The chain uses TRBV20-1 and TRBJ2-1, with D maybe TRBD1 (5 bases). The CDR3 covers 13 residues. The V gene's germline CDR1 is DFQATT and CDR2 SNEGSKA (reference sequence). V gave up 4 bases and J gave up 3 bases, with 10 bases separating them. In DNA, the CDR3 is TGCAGTGCTACCAGGGTGGGCTACAATGAGCAGTTCTTC. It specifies CSATRVGYNEQFF.

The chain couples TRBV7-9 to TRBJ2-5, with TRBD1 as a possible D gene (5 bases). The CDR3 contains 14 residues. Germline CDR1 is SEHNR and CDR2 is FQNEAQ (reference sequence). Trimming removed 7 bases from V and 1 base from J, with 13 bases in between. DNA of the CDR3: TGTGCCAGCACGTTTCAGGGTCTCCAAGAGACCCAGTACTTC. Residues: CASTFQGLQETQYF. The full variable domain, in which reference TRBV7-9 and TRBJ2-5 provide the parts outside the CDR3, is DTGVSQNPRHKITKRGQNVTFRCDPISEHNRLYWYRQTLGQGPEFLTYFQNEAQLEKSRLLSDRFSAERPKGSFSTLEIQRTEQGDSAMYLCASTFQGLQETQYFGPGTRLLVL.

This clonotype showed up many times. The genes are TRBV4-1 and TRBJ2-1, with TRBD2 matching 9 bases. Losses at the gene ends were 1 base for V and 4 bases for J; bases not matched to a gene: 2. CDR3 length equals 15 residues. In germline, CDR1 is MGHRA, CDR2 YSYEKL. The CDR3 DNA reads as TGCGCCAGCAGCCAAGCGACTAGCGGTTACAATGAGCAGTTCTTC. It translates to CASSQATSGYNEQFF.

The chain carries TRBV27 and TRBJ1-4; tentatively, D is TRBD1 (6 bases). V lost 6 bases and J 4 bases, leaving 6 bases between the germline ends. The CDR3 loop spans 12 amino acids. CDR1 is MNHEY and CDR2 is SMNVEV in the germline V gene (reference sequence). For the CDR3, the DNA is TGTGCCAGCAGACAGGGTAATGAAAAACTGTTTTTT. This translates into CASRQGNEKLFF.

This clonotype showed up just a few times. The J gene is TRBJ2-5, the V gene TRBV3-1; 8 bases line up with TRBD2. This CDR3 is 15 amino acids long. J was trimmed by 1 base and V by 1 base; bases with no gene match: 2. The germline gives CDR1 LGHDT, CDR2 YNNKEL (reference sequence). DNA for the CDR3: TGTGCCAGCAGCCAAGGGACTAGCAGCCAAGAGACCCAGTACTTC. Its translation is CASSQGTSSQETQYF.

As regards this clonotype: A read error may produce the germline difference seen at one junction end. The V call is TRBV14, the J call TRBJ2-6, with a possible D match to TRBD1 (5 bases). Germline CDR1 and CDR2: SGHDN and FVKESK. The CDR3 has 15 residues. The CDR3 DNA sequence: TGTGCCAGCAGCCAACTGAACTCTGGGGCCAACGTCCCGACTTTC. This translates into CASSQLNSGANVPTF. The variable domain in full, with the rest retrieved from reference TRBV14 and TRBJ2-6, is EAGVTQFPSHSVIEKGQTVTLRCDPISGHDNLYWYRRVMGKEIKFLLHFVKESKQDESGMPNNRFLAERTGGTYSTLKVQPAELEDSGVYFCASSQLNSGANVPTFGAGSRLTVL.

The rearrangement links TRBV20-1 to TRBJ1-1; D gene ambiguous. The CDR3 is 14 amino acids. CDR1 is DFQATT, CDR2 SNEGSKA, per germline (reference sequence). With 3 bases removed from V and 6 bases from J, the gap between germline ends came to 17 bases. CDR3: CSARTEGGLAEAFF. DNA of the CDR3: TGCAGTGCTAGGACGGAGGGAGGGTTAGCTGAAGCTTTCTTT.

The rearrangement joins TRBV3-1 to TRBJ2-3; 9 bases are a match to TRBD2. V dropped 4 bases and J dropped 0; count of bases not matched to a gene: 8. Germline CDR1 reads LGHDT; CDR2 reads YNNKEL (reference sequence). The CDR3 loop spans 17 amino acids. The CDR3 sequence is CASSPGLATSSTDTQYF. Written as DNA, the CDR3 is TGTGCCAGCAGCCCGGGACTAGCAACCTCTAGCACAGATACGCAGTATTTT.

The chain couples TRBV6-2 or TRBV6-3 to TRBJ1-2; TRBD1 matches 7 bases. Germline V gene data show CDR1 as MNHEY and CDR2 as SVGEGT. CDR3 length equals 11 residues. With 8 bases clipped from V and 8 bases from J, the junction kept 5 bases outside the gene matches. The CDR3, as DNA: TGTGCCAGCGCTACAGGGGTCGGCTACACCTTC. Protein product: CASATGVGYTF.

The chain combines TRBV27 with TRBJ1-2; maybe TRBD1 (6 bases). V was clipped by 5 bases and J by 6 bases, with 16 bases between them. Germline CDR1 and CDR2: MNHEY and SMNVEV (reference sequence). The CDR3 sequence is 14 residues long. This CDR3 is CASSPAGAQNGYTF. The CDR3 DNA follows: TGTGCCAGCAGTCCCGCAGGGGCGCAGAATGGCTACACCTTC.

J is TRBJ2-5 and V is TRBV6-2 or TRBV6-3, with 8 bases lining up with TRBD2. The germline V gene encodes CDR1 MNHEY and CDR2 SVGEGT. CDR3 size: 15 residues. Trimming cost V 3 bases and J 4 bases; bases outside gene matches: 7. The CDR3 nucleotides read TGTGCCAGCAGTTATCTAGCGGGTCAACTAGAGACCCAGTACTTC. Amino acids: CASSYLAGQLETQYF.

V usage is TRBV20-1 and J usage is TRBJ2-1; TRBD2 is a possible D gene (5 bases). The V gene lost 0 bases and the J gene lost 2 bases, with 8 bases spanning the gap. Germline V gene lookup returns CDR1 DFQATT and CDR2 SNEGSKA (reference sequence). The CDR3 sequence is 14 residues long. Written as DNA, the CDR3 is TGCAGTGCTAGAGATAGGGAGCCCTACAATGAGCAGTTCTTC. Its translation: CSARDREPYNEQFF.

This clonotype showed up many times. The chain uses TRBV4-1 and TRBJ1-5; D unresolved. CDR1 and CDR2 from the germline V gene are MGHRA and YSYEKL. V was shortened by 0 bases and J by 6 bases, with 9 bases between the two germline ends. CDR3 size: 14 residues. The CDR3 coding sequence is TGCGCCAGCAGCCAAGATTCAGGCGGTCAGCCCCAGCATTTT. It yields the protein CASSQDSGGQPQHF.

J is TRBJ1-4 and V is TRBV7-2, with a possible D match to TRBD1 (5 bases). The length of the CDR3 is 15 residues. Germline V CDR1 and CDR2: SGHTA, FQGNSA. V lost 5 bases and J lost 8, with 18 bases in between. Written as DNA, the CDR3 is TGTGCCAGCAGCCCTAGCGGGGGAAATCACGAAAAACTGTTTTTT. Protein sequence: CASSPSGGNHEKLFF.